One sample yielded the 8 T cell receptor beta chains listed below, sequenced in a study of neurological immune-mediated disorders. Time point specified: longitudinal time-point 2. TCRdb reprocessed the 5' RACE reads with MiXCR, giving one entry per CDR3 protein. The sample consists of some 60,000 distinct CDR3 sequences, nearly 10% of them appearing once. Sequenced sample: PBMCs. All receptors come from a man aged 25 to 40 in good health.

This clonotype showed up many times. The J gene is TRBJ2-3, the V gene TRBV7-2; maybe TRBD2 (6 bases). Germline V gene lookup returns CDR1 SGHTA and CDR2 FQGNSA. The CDR3 length is 17 residues. Between the trimmed V and J ends, which lost 5 bases and 4 bases, there was a span of 22 bases. The CDR3 here is CASSTPWLASGPDTQYF. The CDR3 DNA follows: TGTGCCAGCAGCACTCCTTGGCTAGCGAGCGGACCAGATACGCAGTATTTT.

This clonotype was seen ten or more times. The chain employs TRBV10-3 and TRBJ2-7; TRBD2 matches 8 bases. The CDR3 is made up of 14 amino acids. Germline CDR1 ENHRY, CDR2 SYGVKD. V gave up 6 bases and J gave up 6 bases; unmatched junction bases: 10. CDR3 in amino acids: CAIRTGLEGGEQYF. The CDR3 DNA follows: TGTGCCATCAGAACGGGACTAGAAGGTGGCGAGCAGTACTTC.

Concerning this clonotype: A clone one base away is much larger, so this may be a read error. The chain joins TRBV3-1 to TRBJ1-2; 8 bases are shared with TRBD1. Germline V lookup: CDR1 LGHDT, CDR2 YNNKEL (reference sequence). The CDR3 length is 15 residues. The CDR3 protein is CSSSRRDRWGQGYTF. In DNA form, the CDR3 reads TGTTCCAGCAGCCGTCGGGACAGGTGGGGCCAAGGCTACACCTTC.

The rearrangement links TRBV5-1 to TRBJ2-1; 9 bases are a match to TRBD1. CDR1 is SGHRS, CDR2 YFSETQ, per germline. V was pared by 0 bases and J by 6 bases, with 7 bases of the junction left unmatched. This CDR3 region has 16 residues. CDR3 region: CASSLGDRGWLNEQFF. DNA of the CDR3: TGCGCCAGCAGCTTGGGCGACAGGGGGTGGCTCAATGAGCAGTTCTTC. Full variable domain (outside the CDR3, taken from reference TRBV5-1 and TRBJ2-1): KAGVTQTPRYLIKTRGQQVTLSCSPISGHRSVSWYQQTPGQGLQFLFEYFSETQRNKGNFPGRFSGRQFSNSRSEMNVSTLELGDSALYLCASSLGDRGWLNEQFFGPGTRLTVL.

Here the CDR3 DNA reads TGTGCCAGCAGCGGACAGGCCGTTTACAATGAGCAGTTCTTC. Protein sequence: CASSGQAVYNEQFF. The V and J genes are TRBV6-6 and TRBJ2-1; the match to TRBD1 covers 7 bases. The CDR3 length is 14 residues. V trimming: 6 bases; J trimming: 4 bases; junction bases outside the gene matches: 6. The germline V gene has CDR1 MNHNY and CDR2 SVGAGI (reference sequence).

This clonotype was counted ten times or more. The chain is built from TRBV4-1 and TRBJ2-4; D gene uncertain. The germline V and J ends were trimmed by 3 bases and 3 bases, with 18 bases remaining between them. The CDR3 length is 17 residues. CDR1 is MGHRA, CDR2 YSYEKL, per germline. Here the CDR3 DNA reads TGCGCCAGCAGCCAGGATAAAGAAGTAACAAACAAAAACATTCAGTACTTC. As protein: CASSQDKEVTNKNIQYF.

At least ten counts were recorded for this clonotype. CDR3 sequence (DNA): TGCAGTGCTCGTCTTACCGCGTACGAGCAGTACTTC. Its protein is CSARLTAYEQYF. The chain employs TRBV20-1 and TRBJ2-7; D gene ambiguous. Trimming stripped 5 bases from V and 4 bases from J, with 12 bases between. Germline values: CDR1 DFQATT, CDR2 SNEGSKA (reference sequence). There are 12 residues in the CDR3.

This clonotype showed up many times. V gene TRBV29-1 combines with J gene TRBJ2-7; a weak D match, TRBD1 (6 bases). Trimming cost V 5 bases and J 2 bases, with 16 bases left between them. This CDR3 comprises 14 residues. The germline V gene encodes CDR1 SQVTM and CDR2 ANQGSEA. Here the CDR3 reads CSVQTQGSPYEQYF. CDR3 coding DNA: TGCAGCGTTCAGACCCAGGGGTCTCCCTACGAGCAGTACTTC.